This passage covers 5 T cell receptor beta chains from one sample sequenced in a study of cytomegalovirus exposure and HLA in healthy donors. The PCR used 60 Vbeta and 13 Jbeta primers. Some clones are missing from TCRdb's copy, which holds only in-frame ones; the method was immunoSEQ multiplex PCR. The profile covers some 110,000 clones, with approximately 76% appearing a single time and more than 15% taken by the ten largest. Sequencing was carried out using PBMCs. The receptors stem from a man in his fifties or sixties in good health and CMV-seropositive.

The CDR3 DNA follows: TGCAGCGGCCGCTCCGCGGGGTATGGCTACACCTTC. It codes for CSGRSAGYGYTF. The chain links TRBV29-1 to TRBJ1-2; D not certain. This CDR3 comprises 12 residues. From germline, CDR1 is SQVTM and CDR2 ANQGSEA. Trimming stripped 7 bases from V and 5 bases from J, with 14 bases between.

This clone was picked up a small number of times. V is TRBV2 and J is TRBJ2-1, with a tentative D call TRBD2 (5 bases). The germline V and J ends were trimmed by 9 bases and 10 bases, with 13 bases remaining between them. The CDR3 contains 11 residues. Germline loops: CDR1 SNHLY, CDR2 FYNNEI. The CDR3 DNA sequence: TGTGCCAGTTTACGGGAAGGGGAGCAGTTCTTC. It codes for CASLREGEQFF.

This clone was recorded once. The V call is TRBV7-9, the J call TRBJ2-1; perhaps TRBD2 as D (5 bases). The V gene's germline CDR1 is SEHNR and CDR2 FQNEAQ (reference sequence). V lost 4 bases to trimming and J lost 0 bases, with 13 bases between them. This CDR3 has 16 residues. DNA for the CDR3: TGTGCCAGCAGCTCTATAGCGTCAGTCTCCTACAATGAGCAGTTCTTC. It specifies CASSSIASVSYNEQFF.

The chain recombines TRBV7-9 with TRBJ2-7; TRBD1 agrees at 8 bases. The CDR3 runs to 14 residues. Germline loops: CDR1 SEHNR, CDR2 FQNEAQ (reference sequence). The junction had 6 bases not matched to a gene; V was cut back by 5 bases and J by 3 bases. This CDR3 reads CASSPRQGSYEQYF. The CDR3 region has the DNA TGTGCCAGCAGCCCGCGACAGGGGAGCTACGAGCAGTACTTC.

The CDR3 DNA reads as TGCGCCAGCAGTTCGGACAGGGGACCAAGAGATACGCAGTATTTT. Translated, it gives CASSSDRGPRDTQYF. The V call is TRBV10-1, the J call TRBJ2-3; 9 bases are shared with TRBD1. CDR1 is WNHNN, CDR2 SYGVQD, per germline (reference sequence). This CDR3 has 15 amino acids. The V gene end was trimmed by 5 bases and the J gene end by 5 bases; junction bases not matched to a gene: 8.